This is a list of T cell receptor beta chains from one sample in a study of T cell repertoires in cytomegalovirus infection. TCRdb used MiXCR to reprocess the reads, holding one entry per CDR3 protein. The sample consists of over 250,000 distinct CDR3 sequences, under 30% of them appearing once. The sequenced material came from PBMCs. The origin of the receptors is a human donor in good health (CMV status not recorded). Some clones in this sample may be carry-over from other donors' samples. The CDR3 runs from the conserved cysteine through the conserved F or W. A D gene is named only where the DNA matches it firmly. Some rows mark clone size as missing; the rest say once, few, many or name a class of expanded clone.

cdr3_aa cdr3_nt v_call clone_size d_call j_call
CSVDGTGGYQETQYF TGCAGCGTTGACGGGACAGGGGGCTACCAAGAGACCCAGTACTTC TRBV29-1 . TRBD1 TRBJ2-5
CASRTAQLYGYTF TGTGCCAGCAGGACCGCTCAACTCTATGGCTACACCTTC TRBV28 few . TRBJ1-2
CASSPTTHNYGYTF TGTGCCAGCAGTCCCACAACACACAACTATGGCTACACCTTC TRBV12-3/TRBV12-4 many . TRBJ1-2
CASSYSSGAQGNTIYF TGTGCCAGCAGTTACTCATCGGGGGCGCAAGGAAACACCATATATTTT TRBV6-5 . . TRBJ1-3
CASWGGSYNEQFF TGTGCCAGTTGGGGAGGGTCCTACAATGAGCAGTTCTTC TRBV27 few TRBD2 TRBJ2-1
CASSPGLAGENEQFF TGCGCCAGCAGCCCGGGACTAGCGGGAGAGAATGAGCAGTTCTTC TRBV5-1 medium-sized TRBD2 TRBJ2-1
CASWTGDTYNEQFF TGCGCCAGCTGGACAGGGGACACCTACAATGAGCAGTTCTTC TRBV5-1 once TRBD1 TRBJ2-1
CSAEEGANTEAFF TGCAGCGCCGAGGAGGGGGCTAACACTGAAGCTTTCTTT TRBV29-1 . TRBD1 TRBJ1-1
CASSLTRDRRYF TGCGCCAGCAGCCTCACCCGGGACAGGAGGTACTTC TRBV5-1 once TRBD1 TRBJ2-7
CASSLQINQPQHF TGTGCCAGCAGCCTGCAGATTAATCAGCCCCAGCATTTT TRBV7-9 few . TRBJ1-5
CASSPLRPPETQYF TGTGCCAGCAGTCCACTCCGACCCCCGGAGACCCAGTACTTC TRBV6-5 . . TRBJ2-5
CASSLGSDYNEQFF TGTGCCAGCAGCTTGGGCAGTGATTACAATGAGCAGTTCTTC TRBV7-3 . . TRBJ2-1
CSVEEGGIGTEAFF TGCAGCGTTGAAGAGGGGGGGATAGGGACTGAAGCTTTCTTT TRBV29-1 . . TRBJ1-1
CASSPTDTGELFF TGTGCCAGCAGTCCGACAGACACCGGGGAGCTGTTTTTT TRBV6-6 . . TRBJ2-2
CASSLDSGGYNEQYF TGTGCCAGCAGCTTGGACAGCGGAGGGTACAATGAGCAGTACTTC TRBV5-4 . . TRBJ2-7
CASSRTGAFNQPQHF TGTGCCAGCAGCCGGACAGGGGCCTTCAATCAGCCCCAGCATTTT TRBV7-8 . TRBD1 TRBJ1-5
CASSPMGQITDTQYF TGTGCCAGCAGTCCGATGGGACAGATAACAGATACGCAGTATTTT TRBV6-2/TRBV6-3 many TRBD1 TRBJ2-3
CSVVQGINSPLHF TGCAGCGTCGTACAGGGAATTAATTCACCCCTCCACTTT TRBV29-1 . . TRBJ1-6
CATRSRTTLDEQYF TGTGCCACAAGGTCCCGGACGACTCTGGACGAGCAGTACTTC TRBV10-3 . . TRBJ2-7
CATNRVTDTQYF TGTGCCACAAACAGGGTCACAGATACGCAGTATTTT TRBV6-1 . . TRBJ2-3
CASSLQVGGTEAFF TGTGCCAGCAGTTTGCAGGTCGGGGGCACTGAAGCTTTCTTT TRBV28 many . TRBJ1-1
CASSSRPSSGGYNEQFF TGTGCCAGCAGTTCTCGCCCCAGTAGCGGGGGGTACAATGAGCAGTTCTTC TRBV27 . TRBD2 TRBJ2-1
CASSDGAEAFF TGTGCCAGCAGTGATGGGGCAGAAGCTTTCTTT TRBV6-6 few . TRBJ1-1
CASSLEHINTGELFF TGTGCCAGCAGCTTAGAACACATAAACACCGGGGAGCTGTTTTTT TRBV7-2 many . TRBJ2-2
CASSQQGVSETQYF TGTGCCAGCAGCCAGCAGGGAGTCTCGGAGACCCAGTACTTC TRBV3-1 few . TRBJ2-5
CASSLEDRVLFF TGTGCCAGCAGCTTAGAGGACAGGGTCCTGTTTTTT TRBV7-2 many TRBD1 TRBJ1-4
CASQGSNQPQHF TGTGCCAGTCAGGGGAGCAATCAGCCCCAGCATTTT TRBV2 . . TRBJ1-5
CASSPPSDEQFF TGTGCCAGCAGCCCTCCTTCGGATGAGCAGTTCTTC TRBV7-2 many . TRBJ2-1
CASSYRGNTQYF TGTGCCAGCAGTTACCGTGGGAATACGCAGTATTTT TRBV6-5 few . TRBJ2-3
CASRTDSLLETEAFF TGTGCCAGCAGAACAGACAGCCTACTGGAGACTGAAGCTTTCTTT TRBV11-2 . . TRBJ1-1
CASRGRQSGFYEQYF TGTGCTTCGAGGGGGCGACAGTCCGGTTTCTACGAGCAGTACTTC TRBV28 . TRBD1 TRBJ2-7
CASSPSEDTQYF TGTGCCAGCAGTCCTAGTGAGGATACGCAGTATTTT TRBV6-2/TRBV6-3 . . TRBJ2-3
CASSLQGRGLPSPLHF TGTGCCAGCAGCTTACAAGGCAGAGGGTTGCCTTCACCCCTCCACTTT TRBV7-9 few . TRBJ1-6
CASNPAGGVYEQYF TGTGCCAGCAATCCAGCGGGAGGAGTTTACGAGCAGTACTTC TRBV12-3/TRBV12-4 . TRBD2 TRBJ2-7
CASSYRVEGETYEQYF TGTGCCAGCAGTTACAGAGTCGAGGGGGAAACCTACGAGCAGTACTTC TRBV6-6 . . TRBJ2-7
CASSSNLQVGGGGDTQYF TGTGCCAGCAGCTCGAATCTTCAGGTGGGGGGAGGTGGAGATACGCAGTATTTT TRBV11-2 . . TRBJ2-3
CSATGLAGYNEQFF TGCAGTGCTACGGGACTAGCGGGGTACAATGAGCAGTTCTTC TRBV20-1 . TRBD2 TRBJ2-1
CSGGAGARDTQYF TGCAGTGGCGGGGCGGGGGCCCGAGATACGCAGTATTTT TRBV20-1 . . TRBJ2-3
CASSLHLGTSNEKLFF TGTGCCAGCAGCTTGCATCTCGGAACCTCCAATGAAAAACTGTTTTTT TRBV7-2 many . TRBJ1-4
CSAHPAGVSTDTQYF TGCAGTGCCCATCCGGCGGGGGTTAGCACAGATACGCAGTATTTT TRBV20-1 few TRBD2 TRBJ2-3
CASSQDWNRDAEQYF TGTGCCAGCAGCCAAGATTGGAACAGGGACGCCGAGCAGTACTTC TRBV4-2 . . TRBJ2-7
CASRPGLAGPSTDTQYF TGTGCCAGCAGACCAGGACTAGCGGGGCCTAGCACAGATACGCAGTATTTT TRBV7-9 . TRBD2 TRBJ2-3
CATTRMGGDNQPQHF TGTGCCACCACGAGGATGGGGGGAGATAATCAGCCCCAGCATTTT TRBV6-1 . . TRBJ1-5
CASSPRTSGGKNEQFF TGTGCCAGCAGCCCGCGGACTAGCGGGGGGAAAAATGAGCAGTTCTTC TRBV7-2 few TRBD2 TRBJ2-1
CASSQDAGVETQYF TGTGCCAGCAGCCAAGATGCGGGAGTGGAGACCCAGTACTTC TRBV3-1 . TRBD2 TRBJ2-5
CASSLVNRGDTQYF TGCGCCAGCAGCTTGGTCAACAGGGGAGATACGCAGTATTTT TRBV5-1 . TRBD1 TRBJ2-3